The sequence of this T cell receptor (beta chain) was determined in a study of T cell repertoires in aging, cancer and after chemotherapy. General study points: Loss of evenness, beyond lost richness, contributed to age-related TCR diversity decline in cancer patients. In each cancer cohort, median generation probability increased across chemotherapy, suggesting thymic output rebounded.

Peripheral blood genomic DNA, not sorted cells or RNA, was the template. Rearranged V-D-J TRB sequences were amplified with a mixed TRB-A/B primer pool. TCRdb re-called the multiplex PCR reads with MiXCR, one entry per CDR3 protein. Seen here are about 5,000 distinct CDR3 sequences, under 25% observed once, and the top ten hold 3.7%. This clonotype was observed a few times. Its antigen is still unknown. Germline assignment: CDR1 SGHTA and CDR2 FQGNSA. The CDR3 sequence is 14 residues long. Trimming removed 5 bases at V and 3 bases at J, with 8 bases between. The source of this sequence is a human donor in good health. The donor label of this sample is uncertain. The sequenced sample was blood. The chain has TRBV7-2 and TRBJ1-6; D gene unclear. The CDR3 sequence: CASSPGIYNSPLHF. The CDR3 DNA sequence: TGTGCCAGCAGCCCCGGGATCTATAATTCACCCCTCCACTTT.